Following are 30 T cell receptor beta chains from one sample sequenced in a study of post-analysis software for immune sequencing data. No antigen is known for these receptors. Unique-molecular-identifier-tagged TCR beta cDNA libraries were used. A single record per CDR3 protein comes from TCRdb applying MiXCR to the PCR reads. The table lists 750,000 to 950,000 distinct CDR3 sequences, approximately 44% of them singletons. Study-wide points: TRBV segments more frequent in patients than in controls numbered several and included TRBV5-6, TRBV5-1 and TRBV20-1.

The sample was blood. These receptors were taken from a girl aged 10 to 17 with multiple sclerosis.

This clonotype is a singleton in its sample. The chain recombines TRBV20-1 with TRBJ2-1, with D unresolved. Trimming took 6 bases from V and 5 from J, leaving 8 bases between them. This CDR3 has 11 amino acids. Germline CDR1 reads DFQATT; CDR2 reads SNEGSKA (reference sequence). The CDR3 nucleotides read TGCAGTGCCGACCTAAACAATGAGCAGTTCTTC. Its protein is CSADLNNEQFF.

This clonotype turned up a few times. This chain uses TRBV10-3 with TRBJ2-1; TRBD2 is a possible D gene (6 bases). The CDR3 runs 15 residues. V lost 3 bases to trimming and J lost 1 base, with 10 bases between them. CDR1 ENHRY and CDR2 SYGVKD come from the germline V gene. The CDR3 coding sequence is TGTGCCATCAGTGACGGTAGCGGATCCTACAATGAGCAGTTCTTC. Residues: CAISDGSGSYNEQFF.

The CDR3 sequence: CASSSGLAGLTDTQYF. The CDR3 DNA follows: TGTGCCAGCAGTTCGGGACTAGCGGGACTCACAGATACGCAGTATTTT. J is TRBJ2-3 and V is TRBV28; TRBD2 agrees at 13 bases. The CDR3 is made up of 16 amino acids. CDR1 MDHEN and CDR2 SYDVKM come from the germline V gene. After removal of 4 bases from V and 2 bases from J, the junction contained 3 bases not matched to a gene.

V usage is TRBV5-6 and J usage is TRBJ2-1; D not certain. V was clipped by 4 bases and J by 10 bases, with 9 bases between them. The length of the CDR3 is 11 residues. The germline gives CDR1 SGHDT, CDR2 YYEEEE. CDR3 protein: CASSTVREQFF. CDR3 DNA sequence: TGTGCCAGCAGCACCGTGAGGGAGCAGTTCTTC.

The chain joins TRBV2 to TRBJ2-1, with 9 nucleotides matching TRBD2. The germline V gene has CDR1 SNHLY and CDR2 FYNNEI. The CDR3 consists of 17 residues. J gave up 2 bases and V 5 bases, and 10 bases lay outside the gene matches. The CDR3 coding sequence is TGTGCCAGCAGTTTCCAACCCGGGACTAGCACCTACAATGAGCAGTTCTTC. Translated, it gives CASSFQPGTSTYNEQFF. Combining the CDR3 with reference TRBV2 and TRBJ2-1 gives the whole variable domain EPEVTQTPSHQVTQMGQEVILRCVPISNHLYFYWYRQILGQKVEFLVSFYNNEISEKSEIFDDQFSVERPDGSNFTLKIRSTKLEDSAMYFCASSFQPGTSTYNEQFFGPGTRLTVL.

This clonotype was recorded a few times. The CDR3 loop reads CASSLWGGGEETQYF. The CDR3 region has the DNA TGTGCCAGCAGCCTATGGGGGGGCGGTGAAGAGACCCAGTACTTC. The chain couples TRBV12-3 or TRBV12-4 to TRBJ2-5; weak D call: TRBD2 (7 bases). The CDR3 loop spans 15 amino acids. V shed 6 bases and J shed 3 bases, with 17 bases lying between them.

This clonotype was recorded a few times. CDR3: CASSPRDRVTDTQYF. The DNA of the CDR3 is TGTGCCAGCAGCCCCCGGGACAGGGTCACAGATACGCAGTATTTT. This sequence joins TRBV5-4 and TRBJ2-3, with 9 bases aligning to TRBD1. This CDR3 spans 15 amino acids. Looked up from germline, CDR1 is SGHNT and CDR2 is YYREEE (reference sequence). J lost 2 bases, V lost 4 bases, and 5 bases had no gene match. The full variable domain, rest sourced from reference TRBV5-4 and TRBJ2-3, is ETGVTQSPTHLIKTRGQQVTLRCSSQSGHNTVSWYQQALGQGPQFIFQYYREEENGRGNFPPRFSGLQFPNYSSELNVNALELDDSALYLCASSPRDRVTDTQYFGPGTRLTVL.

On this clonotype: At one boundary the junction diverges from the germline segment, which might be a read error. The rearrangement uses TRBV5-1 and TRBJ1-2, with TRBD1 matching 9 bases. Germline V lookup: CDR1 SGHRS, CDR2 YFSETQ. The CDR3 covers 14 residues. The CDR3 nucleotides read TGCTCCAGCAGCTTGAAAACAGGGGGCGATGGCTACACCTTC. Its translation: CSSSLKTGGDGYTF.

V and J are TRBV9 and TRBJ2-1, with 8 bases lining up with TRBD2. The trim removed 1 base at V and 7 bases at J, leaving 4 bases unmatched. The germline V gene encodes CDR1 SGDLS and CDR2 YYNGEE. There are 14 residues in the CDR3. The CDR3 sequence: CASSVSGGQNEQFF. As DNA, the CDR3 is TGTGCCAGCAGCGTATCGGGAGGGCAAAATGAGCAGTTCTTC.

This clonotype has a count of ten or more. J is TRBJ2-5 and V is TRBV4-2; perhaps D is TRBD1 or TRBD2 (5 bases each). The CDR3 loop spans 17 amino acids. Germline V CDR1 and CDR2: LGHNA, YNFKEQ. V gave up 2 bases and J gave up 1 base, with 17 bases separating them. CDR3 amino acids: CASSQTGGIRGQETQYF. The CDR3, as DNA: TGTGCCAGCAGCCAAACCGGAGGTATTAGGGGCCAAGAGACCCAGTACTTC.

This clonotype came up a few times. V gene TRBV2 combines with J gene TRBJ1-6, with unresolved D. The germline CDR1 and CDR2 sequences are SNHLY and FYNNEI. Trimming left V 4 bases short and J 4 bases short, with 8 bases between. CDR3 length: 14 residues. The CDR3 here is CASSVEAYNSPLHF. CDR3 DNA: TGTGCCAGCAGTGTAGAGGCGTATAATTCACCCCTCCACTTT.

The rearrangement uses TRBV7-9 and TRBJ1-5, with 7 bases identical to TRBD1. Trimming took 5 bases from V and 9 from J; bases not matched to a gene: 10. CDR3 length: 14 amino acids. Per germline, CDR1 SEHNR and CDR2 FQNEAQ (reference sequence). DNA for the CDR3: TGTGCCAGCAGCCCTGGGACAGCCGATCGGCCCCAGCATTTT. This translates into CASSPGTADRPQHF.

The rearrangement uses TRBV28 and TRBJ2-2; possibly TRBD1 for D (6 bases). The germline gives CDR1 MDHEN, CDR2 SYDVKM. The V gene lost 2 bases and the J gene lost 8 bases, with 18 bases spanning the gap. This CDR3 region has 16 residues. In DNA form, the CDR3 reads TGTGCCAGCAGTTTACCGGACAGTCTATCACGGGGGGAGCTGTTTTTT. It codes for CASSLPDSLSRGELFF.

The rearrangement uses TRBV4-2 and TRBJ2-1; no firm D call. This CDR3 contains 13 residues. Trimming left V 0 bases short and J 10 bases short, with 10 bases between. CDR1 is LGHNA, CDR2 YNFKEQ, per germline. CDR3 region: CASSQDLWGEQFF. CDR3 DNA: TGTGCCAGCAGCCAAGATCTGTGGGGAGAGCAGTTCTTC.

This chain connects TRBV6-2 or TRBV6-3 to TRBJ2-7; 7 nucleotides align to TRBD1. Per the germline V gene, CDR1 is MNHEY and CDR2 is SVGEGT. The length of the CDR3 is 15 residues. The J segment lost 2 bases and the V segment lost 7 bases, leaving 11 bases of the junction unmatched. Here the CDR3 DNA reads TGTGCCAGCACCCTAAAACAGGGGATCCCCTACGAGCAGTACTTC. Its protein is CASTLKQGIPYEQYF.

This clonotype was found once. The chain combines TRBV12-3 or TRBV12-4 with TRBJ2-7, with D perhaps matching TRBD1 or TRBD2 (6 bases each). V was shortened by 8 bases and J by 1 base, with 18 bases between the two germline ends. This CDR3 spans 15 amino acids. CDR3 nucleotides: TGTGCCAGCGGTCCGTGGGGGGCAGGGTCCTACGAGCAGTACTTC. It translates to CASGPWGAGSYEQYF.

This chain joins TRBV6-1 and TRBJ1-5, with D hard to call. In germline, CDR1 is MNHNS, CDR2 SASEGT. Trimming took off 5 bases at V and 3 bases at J, with 14 bases between the two ends. The CDR3 covers 15 residues. For the CDR3, the DNA is TGTGCCAGCAGTCTGAGATGGGGTCCCAATCAGCCCCAGCATTTT. This translates into CASSLRWGPNQPQHF.

This clonotype was detected only a few times. The chain is built from TRBV9 and TRBJ1-6; TRBD1 matches at 7 bases. Germline CDR1 is SGDLS and CDR2 is YYNGEE. V trimming: 4 bases; J trimming: 7 bases; junction bases outside the gene matches: 8. The CDR3 sequence is 15 residues long. The CDR3 DNA reads TGTGCCAGCAGCCCACAGGGGCACTTAAATTCACCCCTCCACTTT. The encoded protein is CASSPQGHLNSPLHF.

This clonotype appeared a few times. This chain uses TRBV7-2 with TRBJ1-4; D gene uncertain. The CDR3 runs 14 residues. Germline lookup yields CDR1 SGHTA and CDR2 FQGNSA. Deletions cut 5 bases from V and 8 bases from J, with 15 bases between. CDR3 loop: CASSLDTVDEKLFF. The CDR3 DNA reads as TGTGCCAGCAGCCTCGACACGGTCGACGAAAAACTGTTTTTT.

The count of this clonotype is one. The rearrangement links TRBV27 to TRBJ1-2; D is uncertain. Germline V CDR1 and CDR2: MNHEY, SMNVEV (reference sequence). The CDR3 runs 12 residues. V lost 5 bases and J 8 bases, leaving 12 bases between the germline ends. Here the CDR3 DNA reads TGTGCCAGCAGTCCTAGACTCGGCGGCTACACCTTC. Residues: CASSPRLGGYTF.

V is TRBV9 and J is TRBJ2-1; no clear D. Germline lookup yields CDR1 SGDLS and CDR2 YYNGEE. Trimming pared 1 base from V and 9 bases from J, leaving 11 bases between. The CDR3 sequence is 13 residues long. This chain's CDR3 is CASSVTVASEQFF. The CDR3 bases are TGTGCCAGCAGCGTAACCGTTGCTTCTGAGCAGTTCTTC.

The count of this clonotype is one. The genes are TRBV5-1 and TRBJ2-3; 7 bases line up with TRBD1. This CDR3 has 16 residues. V shed 4 bases and J 2 bases; nucleotides not matched to a gene: 10. The V gene's germline CDR1 is SGHRS and CDR2 YFSETQ. For the CDR3, the DNA is TGCGCCAGCAGCCTGAAGACAGGGAAAGACACAGATACGCAGTATTTT. Protein: CASSLKTGKDTDTQYF.

V is TRBV7-9 and J is TRBJ2-1; 7 bases match TRBD2. This CDR3 has 15 amino acids. Trimming cost V 4 bases and J 10 bases; bases outside gene matches: 13. Germline V gives CDR1 SEHNR, CDR2 FQNEAQ (reference sequence). The CDR3 protein is CASSSRGLAESEQFF. The CDR3 DNA reads TGTGCCAGCAGCTCCAGAGGTCTAGCGGAGAGCGAGCAGTTCTTC. The full variable domain, completed using reference TRBV7-9 and TRBJ2-1, is DTGVSQNPRHKITKRGQNVTFRCDPISEHNRLYWYRQTLGQGPEFLTYFQNEAQLEKSRLLSDRFSAERPKGSFSTLEIQRTEQGDSAMYLCASSSRGLAESEQFFGPGTRLTVL.

A note on this clonotype: Since a much larger clone is just one base distant, this may be a read error. This chain uses TRBV2 with TRBJ2-7, with D possibly being TRBD2 (5 bases). Trimming left V 9 bases short and J 5 bases short, with 17 bases between. The CDR3 is 13 amino acids. Germline CDR1 and CDR2: SNHLY and FYNNEI. CDR3 in amino acids: CARWDGLGDEQYF. DNA of the CDR3: TGTGCCAGATGGGATGGACTCGGGGACGAGCAGTACTTC.

The chain is built from TRBV21-1 and TRBJ2-4; the table's D call, TRBD2, has no DNA check behind it. The J call may be wrong; the DNA end is better matched by TRBJ2-5. TRBV21-1 is labeled a pseudogene. There are 15 residues in the CDR3. The CDR3 spells CASSKRDVRQETQYF. The CDR3 DNA reads as TGTGCCAGCAGCAAGAGGGATGTTCGACAAGAGACCCAGTACTTC.

This clonotype appeared a few times. This chain joins TRBV5-1 and TRBJ2-7; perhaps TRBD2 as D (5 bases). The V gene lost 2 bases and the J gene lost 7 bases, with 13 bases spanning the gap. Germline V gene data show CDR1 as SGHRS and CDR2 as YFSETQ. This CDR3 has 13 amino acids. CDR3 sequence reads: CASSLHSSGEQYF. Here the CDR3 DNA reads TGCGCCAGCAGCTTACACAGCTCGGGAGAGCAGTACTTC.

The chain links TRBV11-2 to TRBJ2-7, with TRBD2 matching 10 bases. The CDR3 runs to 17 residues. Germline loops: CDR1 SGHAT, CDR2 FQNNGV. V lost 1 base, J lost 4 bases, and 10 bases stayed unmatched. The CDR3 region has the DNA TGTGCCAGCAGCTTAGTCGAGTCTAGCGGGAGTGGATACGAGCAGTACTTC. Translated: CASSLVESSGSGYEQYF.

This chain links TRBV20-1 with TRBJ2-7; D is uncertain. Trimming shortened V by 6 bases and J by 0 bases, and 15 bases separated the two germline ends. CDR3 length: 14 amino acids. CDR1 and CDR2 (germline): DFQATT, SNEGSKA (reference sequence). CDR3 sequence reads: CSATGIADSYEQYF. The CDR3, as DNA: TGCAGTGCCACTGGGATAGCTGACTCCTACGAGCAGTACTTC.

This rearrangement joins TRBV4-1 to TRBJ1-1, with D possibly being TRBD1 (6 bases). CDR3 length: 13 amino acids. Trimming shortened V by 4 bases and J by 6 bases, and 12 bases separated the two germline ends. CDR1 and CDR2 from the germline V gene are MGHRA and YSYEKL. The CDR3 reads CASSRTADSEAFF. CDR3 nucleotide sequence: TGCGCCAGCAGCCGGACAGCCGATTCTGAAGCTTTCTTT.

This clonotype was picked up a small number of times. The V call is TRBV7-2, the J call TRBJ2-7; D may be TRBD1 (6 bases). CDR1 SGHTA and CDR2 FQGNSA come from the germline V gene. V shed 4 bases and J shed 0 bases, with 10 bases lying between them. The CDR3 spans 14 residues. CDR3 coding DNA: TGTGCCAGCAGCTCAGGACAGAACTCCTACGAGCAGTACTTC. Translation gives CASSSGQNSYEQYF.